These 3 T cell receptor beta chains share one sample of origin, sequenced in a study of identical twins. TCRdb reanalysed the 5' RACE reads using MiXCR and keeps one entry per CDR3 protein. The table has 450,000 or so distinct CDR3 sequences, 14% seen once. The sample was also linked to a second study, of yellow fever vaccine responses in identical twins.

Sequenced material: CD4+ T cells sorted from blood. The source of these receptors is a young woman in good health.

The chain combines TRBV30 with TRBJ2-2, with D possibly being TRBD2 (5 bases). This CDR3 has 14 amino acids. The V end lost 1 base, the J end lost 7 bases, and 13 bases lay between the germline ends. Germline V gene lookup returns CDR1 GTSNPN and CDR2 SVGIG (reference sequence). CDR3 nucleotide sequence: TGTGCCTGGAGTGACATCGGGGTTGACGGGGAGCTGTTTTTT. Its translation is CAWSDIGVDGELFF. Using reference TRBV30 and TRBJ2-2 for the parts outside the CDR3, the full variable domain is SQTIHQWPATLVQPVGSPLSLECTVEGTSNPNLYWYRQAAGRGLQLLFYSVGIGQISSEVPQNLSASRPQDRQFILSSKKLLLSDSGFYLCAWSDIGVDGELFFGEGSRLTVL.

CDR3 in DNA: TGTGCCACTCTCCAGGGGGGGATTAACTACAATGAGCAGTTCTTC. This encodes CATLQGGINYNEQFF. This chain connects TRBV13 to TRBJ2-1; either TRBD1 or TRBD2 may fit D (7 bases each). Germline CDR1 PRHDT, CDR2 FYEKMQ (reference sequence). The CDR3 consists of 15 residues. V lost 10 bases, J lost 3 bases, and 19 bases lay in between.

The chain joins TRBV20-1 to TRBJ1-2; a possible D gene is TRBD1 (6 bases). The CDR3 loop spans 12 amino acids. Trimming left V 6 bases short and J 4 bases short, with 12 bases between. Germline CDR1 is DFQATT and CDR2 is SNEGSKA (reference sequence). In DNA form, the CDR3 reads TGCAGTGCCCCGACAGGCAGCTATGGCTACACCTTC. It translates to CSAPTGSYGYTF.